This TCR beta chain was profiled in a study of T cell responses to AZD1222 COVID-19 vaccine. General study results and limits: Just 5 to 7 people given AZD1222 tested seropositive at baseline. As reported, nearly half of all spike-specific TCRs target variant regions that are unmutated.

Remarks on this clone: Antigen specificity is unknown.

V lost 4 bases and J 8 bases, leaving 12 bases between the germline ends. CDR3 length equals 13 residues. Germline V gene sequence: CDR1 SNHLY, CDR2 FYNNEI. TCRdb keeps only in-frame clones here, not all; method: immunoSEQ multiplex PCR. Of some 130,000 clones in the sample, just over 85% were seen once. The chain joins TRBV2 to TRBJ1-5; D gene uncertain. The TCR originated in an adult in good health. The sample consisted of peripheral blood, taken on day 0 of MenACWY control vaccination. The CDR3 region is CASSGGLIEPQHF. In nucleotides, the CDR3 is TGTGCCAGCAGTGGCGGCCTCATAGAGCCCCAGCATTTT.